One and the same sample provided the 16 T cell receptor beta chains below, sequenced in a study of T cell clones after liver transplantation. TCRdb's copy holds only in-frame clones and misses some; the assay was immunoSEQ multiplex PCR. The repertoire includes some 120,000 clones, approximately 90% of them detected once, and around 0.8% sits in the top ten. The sequences come from CD4+ T cells from blood, collected 12 months after liver transplant. The receptor source for this set is a human patient who received a liver transplant. The graft donor may account for some of the T cells.

The chain joins TRBV25-1 to TRBJ1-2; D remains unclear. V lost 2 bases and J lost 2, with 6 bases in between. CDR3 size: 13 residues. Germline V lookup: CDR1 MGHDK, CDR2 SYGVNS. Written as DNA, the CDR3 is TGTGCCAGCAGTGAACTTCAGAACTATGGCTACACCTTC. This sequence encodes CASSELQNYGYTF.

The count of this clone is one. The CDR3 DNA sequence: TGTGCCAGCAGCGTATCAGCATCCGGGGAGCTGTTTTTT. Protein: CASSVSASGELFF. The chain has TRBV9 and TRBJ2-2; D is undetermined. The CDR3 runs to 13 residues. In germline, CDR1 is SGDLS, CDR2 YYNGEE. The V gene lost 1 base and the J gene lost 6 bases, with 7 bases spanning the gap. Combining the CDR3 with reference TRBV9 and TRBJ2-2 gives the whole variable domain DSGVTQTPKHLITATGQRVTLRCSPRSGDLSVYWYQQSLDQGLQFLIQYYNGEERAKGNILERFSAQQFPDLHSELNLSSLELGDSALYFCASSVSASGELFFGEGSRLTVL.

In nucleotides, the CDR3 is TGTGCCAGCAGCCCCGACGTCTCTGGAAACACCATATATTTT. It encodes CASSPDVSGNTIYF. The chain carries TRBV7-6 and TRBJ1-3; D ambiguous. The CDR3 length is 14 residues. V was pared by 5 bases and J by 0 bases, with 8 bases between. Germline V CDR1 and CDR2: SGHVS, FNYEAQ.

The chain recombines TRBV18 with TRBJ2-7; the match to TRBD1 covers 7 bases. V shed 4 bases, J shed 0 bases, and the junction held 15 bases outside the gene matches. The CDR3 contains 18 residues. The germline CDR1 and CDR2 sequences are KGHSH and LQKENI. The CDR3 DNA reads TGTGCCAGCTCACGACCGGGACAGTCTACCATAGGCTCCTACGAGCAGTACTTC. Translating gives CASSRPGQSTIGSYEQYF.

The chain joins TRBV29-1 to TRBJ2-2, with 13 bases matching TRBD2. The CDR3 covers 13 residues. Germline V gene lookup returns CDR1 SQVTM and CDR2 ANQGSEA. V trimming: 4 bases; J trimming: 7 bases; junction bases outside the gene matches: 0. CDR3 protein: CSVGLAGGGELFF. CDR3 DNA: TGCAGCGTTGGACTAGCGGGAGGCGGGGAGCTGTTTTTT.

This chain's CDR3 is CASSDRFRGLDTGELFF. DNA of the CDR3: TGTGCCAGTAGTGACCGCTTTCGGGGGTTGGACACCGGGGAGCTGTTTTTT. This chain links TRBV19 with TRBJ2-2; possible D gene TRBD2, 6 bases. Trimming left V 5 bases short and J 3 bases short, with 19 bases between. The CDR3 loop spans 17 amino acids. From germline, CDR1 is LNHDA and CDR2 SQIVND (reference sequence).

This chain connects TRBV7-8 to TRBJ2-2; D is possibly TRBD2 (5 bases). The CDR3 is 17 residues long. Germline V gives CDR1 SGHVS, CDR2 FQNEAQ. Between the trimmed V and J ends, which lost 5 bases and 3 bases, there was a span of 19 bases. CDR3 protein: CASSRRTGIRYTGELFF. In nucleotides, the CDR3 is TGTGCCAGCAGCCGAAGGACGGGAATTAGGTACACCGGGGAGCTGTTTTTT.

This chain links TRBV2 with TRBJ2-3; D gene uncertain. Germline V lookup: CDR1 SNHLY, CDR2 FYNNEI. The CDR3 sequence is 14 residues long. V lost 5 bases, J lost 5 bases, and 14 bases lay in between. For the CDR3, the DNA is TGTGCCAGCAGTTTTGATGGGGTAGGAGATACGCAGTATTTT. As protein: CASSFDGVGDTQYF. The full variable domain, with the rest looked up from reference TRBV2 and TRBJ2-3, is EPEVTQTPSHQVTQMGQEVILRCVPISNHLYFYWYRQILGQKVEFLVSFYNNEISEKSEIFDDQFSVERPDGSNFTLKIRSTKLEDSAMYFCASSFDGVGDTQYFGPGTRLTVL.

The gene calls are TRBV6-4 and TRBJ1-2, with D possibly TRBD1 on 5 matching bases. Per the germline V gene, CDR1 is MRHNA and CDR2 is SNTAGT. The CDR3 is 13 residues long. Trimming shortened V by 2 bases and J by 4 bases, and 8 bases separated the two germline ends. As DNA, the CDR3 is TGTGCCAGCAGTGACCCGGGGGGCTATGGCTACACCTTC. Amino acids: CASSDPGGYGYTF.

This chain joins TRBV12-5 and TRBJ1-1; TRBD1 aligns across 7 bases. Germline CDR1 reads LGHNT; CDR2 reads FRNRAP. This CDR3 spans 14 amino acids. V gave up 7 bases and J gave up 8 bases; unmatched junction bases: 13. The CDR3 nucleotides are TGTGCTAGTGTCTCCCTCCGGGAGGGGGCGGAAGCTTTCTTT. This encodes CASVSLREGAEAFF.

The chain employs TRBV6-5 and TRBJ2-5; D might be TRBD2 (6 bases). Germline lookup yields CDR1 MNHEY and CDR2 SVGAGI. V lost 5 bases and J 9 bases, leaving 22 bases between the germline ends. CDR3 length: 15 amino acids. CDR3 sequence: CASSLSGTHRGAQYF. In DNA form, the CDR3 reads TGTGCCAGCAGTCTGTCAGGGACTCACCGCGGGGCCCAGTACTTC.

The gene calls are TRBV5-1 and TRBJ2-7, with 10 positions matching TRBD1. The J segment lost 5 bases and the V segment lost 3 bases, leaving 2 bases of the junction unmatched. The CDR3 spans 13 residues. Germline CDR1 is SGHRS and CDR2 is YFSETQ. CDR3 sequence: CASSWGQGNEQYF. The CDR3 DNA reads as TGCGCCAGCAGCTGGGGACAGGGGAACGAGCAGTACTTC.

The rearrangement uses TRBV7-7 and TRBJ2-7; 8 bases map to TRBD2. Per the germline V gene, CDR1 is SSHAT and CDR2 is FNYEAQ (reference sequence). The CDR3 has 18 amino acids. Trimming removed 1 base from V and 0 bases from J; junction bases left unmatched: 11. This chain's CDR3 is CASSLEWVGGRPSYEQYF. CDR3 DNA sequence: TGTGCCAGCAGCTTAGAATGGGTTGGCGGGAGGCCCTCCTACGAGCAGTACTTC. The whole variable domain, remainder taken from reference TRBV7-7 and TRBJ2-7, is GAGVSQSPRYKVTKRGQDVTLRCDPISSHATLYWYQQALGQGPEFLTYFNYEAQPDKSGLPSDRFSAERPEGSISTLTIQRTEQRDSAMYRCASSLEWVGGRPSYEQYFGPGTRLTVT.

In its sample, this clone was seen once. This rearrangement joins TRBV5-1 to TRBJ2-7, with D possibly matching TRBD2 (5 bases). The CDR3 totals 14 residues. The V gene's germline CDR1 is SGHRS and CDR2 YFSETQ. Trimming shortened V by 2 bases and J by 0 bases, and 9 bases separated the two germline ends. This CDR3 reads CASSFEGSSYEQYF. As DNA, the CDR3 is TGCGCCAGCAGCTTTGAAGGGAGCTCCTACGAGCAGTACTTC. The full variable domain, its missing parts supplied by reference TRBV5-1 and TRBJ2-7, is KAGVTQTPRYLIKTRGQQVTLSCSPISGHRSVSWYQQTPGQGLQFLFEYFSETQRNKGNFPGRFSGRQFSNSRSEMNVSTLELGDSALYLCASSFEGSSYEQYFGPGTRLTVT.

The rearrangement links TRBV7-2 to TRBJ2-3, with D maybe TRBD2 (7 bases). V gave up 2 bases and J gave up 1 base, with 13 bases separating them. CDR3 length: 16 residues. Germline V gene sequence: CDR1 SGHTA, CDR2 FQGNSA. CDR3 amino acids: CASSLRGGVGTDTQYF. The DNA of the CDR3 is TGTGCCAGCAGCTTAAGGGGGGGAGTGGGCACAGATACGCAGTATTTT.

V usage is TRBV6-5 and J usage is TRBJ1-5, with 8 bases aligning to TRBD1. J was trimmed by 3 bases and V by 2 bases; bases with no gene match: 3. This CDR3 has 15 residues. Germline-derived CDR1 and CDR2 are MNHEY and SVGAGI. The CDR3 DNA reads as TGTGCCAGCAGTTACGACAGGGGTTACAATCAGCCCCAGCATTTT. As protein: CASSYDRGYNQPQHF.